Listed below are T cell receptor beta chains from one sample, sequenced in a study of blood T cell repertoires in COVID-19. The repertoire was sequenced with immunoSEQ multiplex PCR; TCRdb's copy has only in-frame clones and lacks some. The data show 150,000 to 200,000 clones, 70% to 90% seen once. Sample: PBMCs or T cells enriched from blood (not recorded which). The receptors come from a woman aged 18-30 years who had recovered from COVID-19. Each CDR3 is given with its conserved first and last residue. A D gene is named only where the DNA matches it firmly. Size values are once, few and many counts, or a class for expanded clones, and some rows have none.

D gene: -
clone size: -
J gene: TRBJ2-7
V gene: TRBV10-3
CDR3 protein: CATGQRTYEQYF
CDR3 DNA: TGTGCCACAGGACAGCGGACCTACGAGCAGTACTTC

D gene: -
clone size: -
J gene: TRBJ1-4
V gene: TRBV21-1
CDR3 protein: CASSRAPNYDRDGGRREKLFF
CDR3 DNA: TGTGCCAGCAGCAGGGCCCCGAACTATGACAGGGACGGTGGAAGGCGTGAAAAACTGTTTTTT

D gene: TRBD1
clone size: -
J gene: TRBJ2-7
V gene: TRBV5-8
CDR3 protein: CASSSSTGQSYEQYF
CDR3 DNA: TGTGCCAGCAGCTCATCGACGGGACAGAGCTACGAGCAGTACTTC

D gene: -
clone size: -
J gene: TRBJ2-3
V gene: TRBV5-6
CDR3 protein: CASSFNWYTDTQYF
CDR3 DNA: TGTGCCAGCAGCTTCAACTGGTACACAGATACGCAGTATTTT

D gene: TRBD1
clone size: -
J gene: TRBJ1-3
V gene: TRBV7-2
CDR3 protein: CASSLVGGGNTIYF
CDR3 DNA: TGTGCCAGCAGCTTAGTAGGGGGCGGAAACACCATATATTTT

D gene: TRBD1
clone size: once
J gene: TRBJ1-2
V gene: TRBV27
CDR3 protein: CASSLSRGHGYTF
CDR3 DNA: TGTGCCAGCAGTTTGTCCAGGGGGCATGGCTACACCTTC

D gene: -
clone size: few
J gene: TRBJ1-2
V gene: TRBV10-3
CDR3 protein: CAISESTWYGYTF
CDR3 DNA: TGTGCCATCAGTGAGTCGACTTGGTATGGCTACACCTTC

D gene: TRBD1
clone size: -
J gene: TRBJ2-7
V gene: TRBV6-1
CDR3 protein: CASSVNRGRGGTTAYEQYF
CDR3 DNA: TGTGCCAGCAGTGTAAACAGGGGGCGCGGCGGGACTACCGCTTACGAGCAGTACTTC

D gene: -
clone size: -
J gene: TRBJ2-7
V gene: TRBV30
CDR3 protein: CAWSVRLAQSYEQYF
CDR3 DNA: TGTGCCTGGAGTGTAAGGCTAGCTCAATCCTACGAGCAGTACTTC

D gene: TRBD2
clone size: -
J gene: TRBJ2-1
V gene: TRBV4-2
CDR3 protein: CASSPLAGGYNEQFF
CDR3 DNA: TGTGCCAGCAGCCCACTAGCGGGAGGCTACAATGAGCAGTTCTTC

D gene: -
clone size: -
J gene: TRBJ2-5
V gene: TRBV29-1
CDR3 protein: CSAAWGGPQETQYF
CDR3 DNA: TGCAGCGCCGCCTGGGGGGGCCCCCAAGAGACCCAGTACTTC

D gene: -
clone size: -
J gene: TRBJ2-1
V gene: TRBV7-3
CDR3 protein: CASSSLAAPEQFF
CDR3 DNA: TGTGCCAGCAGCTCCCTAGCCGCTCCTGAGCAGTTCTTC

D gene: -
clone size: once
J gene: TRBJ2-2
V gene: TRBV5-4
CDR3 protein: CASSPVPGKGNGELFF
CDR3 DNA: TGTGCCAGCAGTCCAGTTCCGGGAAAAGGGAACGGGGAGCTGTTTTTT

D gene: TRBD1
clone size: -
J gene: TRBJ1-2
V gene: TRBV28
CDR3 protein: CASTAKQGAGYTF
CDR3 DNA: TGTGCCAGCACCGCAAAACAGGGGGCAGGCTACACCTTC

D gene: TRBD2
clone size: -
J gene: TRBJ2-7
V gene: TRBV12-5
CDR3 protein: CASGGTTGRESYEQYF
CDR3 DNA: TGTGCTAGTGGTGGAACCACTGGGCGGGAGTCGTACGAGCAGTACTTC

D gene: -
clone size: once
J gene: TRBJ2-3
V gene: TRBV7-6
CDR3 protein: CASSLGVTLTDTQYF
CDR3 DNA: TGTGCCAGCAGCTTAGGCGTGACACTCACAGATACGCAGTATTTT

D gene: -
clone size: few
J gene: TRBJ2-5
V gene: TRBV7-3
CDR3 protein: CASSSDIQETQYF
CDR3 DNA: TGTGCCAGCAGTTCTGACATCCAAGAGACCCAGTACTTC

D gene: -
clone size: -
J gene: TRBJ2-1
V gene: TRBV7-7
CDR3 protein: CASSLVVPADIYNEQFF
CDR3 DNA: TGTGCTAGCAGCTTAGTAGTTCCAGCAGACATCTACAATGAGCAGTTCTTC

D gene: -
clone size: -
J gene: TRBJ2-7
V gene: TRBV27
CDR3 protein: CASSLLGRGSATYEQYF
CDR3 DNA: TGTGCCAGCAGTCTCCTAGGTCGTGGTAGCGCGACCTACGAGCAGTACTTC

D gene: TRBD1
clone size: -
J gene: TRBJ1-1
V gene: TRBV4-3
CDR3 protein: CASSQDGGTGPRHTEAFF
CDR3 DNA: TGCGCCAGCAGCCAAGATGGCGGGACAGGCCCGAGGCACACTGAAGCTTTCTTT

D gene: -
clone size: -
J gene: TRBJ2-3
V gene: TRBV15
CDR3 protein: CATSRARGDTQYF
CDR3 DNA: TGTGCCACCAGCAGGGCAAGGGGGGATACGCAGTATTTT

D gene: -
clone size: -
J gene: TRBJ1-3
V gene: TRBV30
CDR3 protein: CAWSHQGLAGNTIYF
CDR3 DNA: TGTGCCTGGAGTCACCAGGGGCTCGCGGGAAACACCATATATTTT

D gene: -
clone size: few
J gene: TRBJ2-7
V gene: TRBV4-1
CDR3 protein: CASSQGRGSYEQYF
CDR3 DNA: TGCGCCAGCAGCCAAGGGAGGGGATCCTACGAGCAGTACTTC

D gene: TRBD1
clone size: -
J gene: TRBJ1-2
V gene: TRBV29-1
CDR3 protein: CSVEDRGTGHDGYTF
CDR3 DNA: TGCAGCGTTGAAGATCGAGGGACAGGCCACGATGGCTACACCTTC

D gene: TRBD2
clone size: -
J gene: TRBJ2-3
V gene: TRBV5-4
CDR3 protein: CASSRRGAGNTDTQYF
CDR3 DNA: TGTGCCAGCAGCCGACGCGGAGCGGGGAACACAGATACGCAGTATTTT

D gene: -
clone size: -
J gene: TRBJ1-1
V gene: TRBV6-1
CDR3 protein: CASSELAQTEAFF
CDR3 DNA: TGTGCCAGCAGTGAACTTGCACAGACTGAAGCTTTCTTT

D gene: TRBD1
clone size: -
J gene: TRBJ1-1
V gene: TRBV30
CDR3 protein: CAWSDVGQGETEAFF
CDR3 DNA: TGTGCCTGGAGTGACGTGGGACAGGGTGAGACTGAAGCTTTCTTT

D gene: -
clone size: -
J gene: TRBJ1-3
V gene: TRBV4-1
CDR3 protein: CASSPLGSSGNTIYF
CDR3 DNA: TGCGCCAGCAGCCCCCTAGGAAGCTCTGGAAACACCATATATTTT

D gene: TRBD1
clone size: -
J gene: TRBJ2-3
V gene: TRBV7-6
CDR3 protein: CASSSEDREGSTDTQYF
CDR3 DNA: TGTGCCAGCAGCTCCGAGGACAGGGAAGGTAGCACAGATACGCAGTATTTT

D gene: TRBD1
clone size: -
J gene: TRBJ2-7
V gene: TRBV6-5
CDR3 protein: CASRTTGDSYEQYF
CDR3 DNA: TGTGCCAGCAGAACGACAGGGGACTCCTACGAGCAGTACTTC

D gene: TRBD2
clone size: -
J gene: TRBJ2-7
V gene: TRBV7-2
CDR3 protein: CASSPTSGSSYEQYF
CDR3 DNA: TGTGCCAGCAGCCCTACTAGCGGTTCTTCCTACGAGCAGTACTTC

D gene: -
clone size: once
J gene: TRBJ2-3
V gene: TRBV19
CDR3 protein: CASNSLAGGTDTQYF
CDR3 DNA: TGTGCCAGTAATTCGCTCGCGGGCGGCACAGATACGCAGTATTTT

D gene: TRBD1
clone size: -
J gene: TRBJ2-1
V gene: TRBV29-1
CDR3 protein: CSVEARGQGGNEQFF
CDR3 DNA: TGCAGCGTTGAAGCGCGTGGACAGGGGGGGAATGAGCAGTTCTTC

D gene: -
clone size: -
J gene: TRBJ1-1
V gene: TRBV19
CDR3 protein: CASSPDRGDLMNTEAFF
CDR3 DNA: TGTGCCAGTAGCCCCGATCGAGGCGATCTCATGAACACTGAAGCTTTCTTT

D gene: -
clone size: many
J gene: TRBJ2-7
V gene: TRBV29-1
CDR3 protein: CSVEPGDGSYEQYF
CDR3 DNA: TGCAGCGTTGAGCCAGGGGACGGCTCCTACGAGCAGTACTTC

D gene: TRBD2
clone size: once
J gene: TRBJ2-3
V gene: TRBV27
CDR3 protein: CASSPGTSGTPDTQYF
CDR3 DNA: TGTGCCAGCAGTCCGGGGACTAGCGGGACGCCAGATACGCAGTATTTT

D gene: -
clone size: -
J gene: TRBJ2-6
V gene: TRBV4-2
CDR3 protein: CASSHLPEAGANVLTF
CDR3 DNA: TGTGCCAGCAGCCACCTTCCCGAGGCTGGGGCCAACGTCCTGACTTTC

D gene: -
clone size: -
J gene: TRBJ1-2
V gene: TRBV5-4
CDR3 protein: CASSPIDRLHGYTF
CDR3 DNA: TGTGCCAGCAGCCCTATCGACAGGCTCCATGGCTACACCTTC

D gene: -
clone size: -
J gene: TRBJ2-1
V gene: TRBV6-5
CDR3 protein: CASSYERAAYNEQFF
CDR3 DNA: TGTGCCAGCAGTTACGAGAGGGCCGCCTACAATGAGCAGTTCTTC

D gene: -
clone size: -
J gene: TRBJ2-7
V gene: TRBV28
CDR3 protein: CASRSDGHSYEQYF
CDR3 DNA: TGTGCCAGCAGGAGCGACGGACATTCCTACGAGCAGTACTTC

D gene: TRBD1
clone size: -
J gene: TRBJ2-3
V gene: TRBV5-1
CDR3 protein: CASSWDRVGRDTQYF
CDR3 DNA: TGCGCCAGCAGCTGGGACAGGGTCGGGAGAGATACGCAGTATTTT

D gene: TRBD1
clone size: -
J gene: TRBJ1-6
V gene: TRBV19
CDR3 protein: CAIGGTEKNSPLHF
CDR3 DNA: TGTGCCATCGGAGGGACAGAAAAAAATTCACCCCTCCACTTT

D gene: TRBD2
clone size: -
J gene: TRBJ2-1
V gene: TRBV7-2
CDR3 protein: CASTLPAGGSYNEQFF
CDR3 DNA: TGTGCCAGCACCCTCCCAGCGGGAGGGTCTTACAATGAGCAGTTCTTC

D gene: TRBD2
clone size: -
J gene: TRBJ2-1
V gene: TRBV3-1/TRBV3-2
CDR3 protein: CASSHSGRAPYNEQFF
CDR3 DNA: TGTGCCAGCAGCCATAGCGGGAGGGCCCCCTACAATGAGCAGTTCTTC

D gene: TRBD2
clone size: -
J gene: TRBJ2-7
V gene: TRBV7-9
CDR3 protein: CASSSSGGLGEQYF
CDR3 DNA: TGTGCCAGCAGCTCATCGGGGGGTCTCGGCGAGCAGTACTTC

D gene: -
clone size: -
J gene: TRBJ2-6
V gene: TRBV6-5
CDR3 protein: CASSFRETGANVLTF
CDR3 DNA: TGTGCCAGCAGTTTCCGGGAGACTGGGGCCAACGTCCTGACTTTC

D gene: TRBD1
clone size: -
J gene: TRBJ2-2
V gene: TRBV6-5
CDR3 protein: CASSPGTANTGELFF
CDR3 DNA: TGTGCCAGCAGCCCCGGGACAGCTAACACCGGGGAGCTGTTTTTT

D gene: TRBD2
clone size: once
J gene: TRBJ2-7
V gene: TRBV27
CDR3 protein: CASSPGLAGVFEQYF
CDR3 DNA: TGTGCCAGCAGTCCGGGACTAGCGGGAGTGTTCGAGCAGTACTTC

D gene: TRBD1
clone size: -
J gene: TRBJ2-1
V gene: TRBV19
CDR3 protein: CASSIRGLLGEQFF
CDR3 DNA: TGTGCCAGTAGTATCAGGGGGCTCCTAGGTGAGCAGTTCTTC

D gene: -
clone size: -
J gene: TRBJ2-5
V gene: TRBV19
CDR3 protein: CASSISDRGETQYF
CDR3 DNA: TGTGCCAGTAGTATCTCCGACAGAGGAGAGACCCAGTACTTC

D gene: TRBD1
clone size: -
J gene: TRBJ1-2
V gene: TRBV28
CDR3 protein: CASSPTGVYGYTF
CDR3 DNA: TGTGCCAGCAGTCCGACAGGGGTATATGGCTACACCTTC

D gene: TRBD2
clone size: -
J gene: TRBJ2-2
V gene: TRBV25-1
CDR3 protein: CASSELWGLAGGELFF
CDR3 DNA: TGTGCCAGCAGTGAGTTATGGGGACTAGCGGGAGGGGAGCTGTTTTTT

D gene: -
clone size: -
J gene: TRBJ1-3
V gene: TRBV9
CDR3 protein: CASSEHRVPSSGNTIYF
CDR3 DNA: TGTGCCAGCAGCGAACACAGGGTCCCGAGCTCTGGAAACACCATATATTTT

D gene: TRBD1
clone size: -
J gene: TRBJ2-1
V gene: TRBV4-2
CDR3 protein: CASSQGYEQGEQFF
CDR3 DNA: TGTGCCAGCAGCCAAGGGTATGAACAGGGGGAGCAGTTCTTC

D gene: -
clone size: -
J gene: TRBJ2-3
V gene: TRBV19
CDR3 protein: CASRPGGTDTQYF
CDR3 DNA: TGTGCCAGTAGGCCCGGAGGCACAGATACGCAGTATTTT

D gene: TRBD1
clone size: -
J gene: TRBJ1-1
V gene: TRBV30
CDR3 protein: CAWNRGRTEAFF
CDR3 DNA: TGTGCCTGGAACAGGGGGAGGACTGAAGCTTTCTTT

D gene: TRBD2
clone size: -
J gene: TRBJ2-3
V gene: TRBV5-1
CDR3 protein: CASSHSGRVGVRTDTQYF
CDR3 DNA: TGCGCCAGCAGCCATAGCGGGAGGGTCGGTGTTCGCACAGATACGCAGTATTTT

D gene: -
clone size: once
J gene: TRBJ2-7
V gene: TRBV28
CDR3 protein: CASSLPQAGIVTGPYEQYF
CDR3 DNA: TGTGCCAGCAGTCTCCCCCAAGCAGGGATTGTCACCGGACCGTACGAGCAGTACTTC